This TCR beta chain is from a study of early T cells in non-severe SARS-CoV-2 infection. Study background: Sequencing input comprised bulk RNA from unsorted whole blood; chain pairing was not available.

Each CDR3 protein gets one entry after TCRdb re-called the 5' RACE reads with MiXCR. The sample holds 30,000 to 40,000 distinct CDR3 sequences, around 7% seen once. In this sample, this clonotype turned up many times. This CDR3 is built from 15 residues. Germline V CDR1 and CDR2: MNHEY, SMNVEV (reference sequence). J lost 8 bases, V lost 0 bases, and 5 bases had no gene match. The receptor comes from an adult who was a healthcare worker with PCR-confirmed SARS-CoV-2 infection or an uninfected control (not recorded which). Sample: whole blood, taken at baseline. The chain recombines TRBV27 with TRBJ1-4, with 8 bases matching TRBD1. The CDR3 coding sequence is TGTGCCAGCAGTTTATCGCAGGGGGCGCGGGAAAAACTGTTTTTT. It encodes CASSLSQGAREKLFF.